Listed below are T cell receptor beta chains from one sample, sequenced in a study of blood T cell repertoires in COVID-19. Generated by immunoSEQ multiplex PCR, the TCRdb table keeps only in-frame clones and is missing some. Of some 250,000 clones listed, 88% are singletons. Sequencing input: peripheral blood. Receptors originate from a woman in her thirties with acute or convalescent COVID-19. Each CDR3 is given with its conserved first and last residue. The order of the fields is CDR3 DNA, CDR3 protein, V gene, J gene, clone size, D gene. The D gene is left open where the match is weak. For some rows the clone size is stated as once, few or many, or as a class when expanded; others skip it.

CDR3nt: TGTGCCACCAGTGACCTCCGTTCCGGACTAGCGGGAGTAGAGGAGCTGTTTTTT
CDR3aa: CATSDLRSGLAGVEELFF
v_gene: TRBV24-1
j_gene: TRBJ2-2
abundance: NA
d_gene: TRBD2

CDR3nt: TGTGCCAGCAGCTTCGGGGGAGAGGGCAATCAGCCCCAGCATTTT
CDR3aa: CASSFGGEGNQPQHF
v_gene: TRBV11-2
j_gene: TRBJ1-5
abundance: NA
d_gene: NA

CDR3nt: TGTGCCTGGGGGAGGTCCCCGTCCTCCGAGCAGTACTTC
CDR3aa: CAWGRSPSSEQYF
v_gene: TRBV30
j_gene: TRBJ2-7
abundance: NA
d_gene: NA

CDR3nt: TGTGCCAGCAGCTTAATCGCGGGAGTCCTGTACCAAGAGACCCAGTACTTC
CDR3aa: CASSLIAGVLYQETQYF
v_gene: TRBV11-2
j_gene: TRBJ2-5
abundance: NA
d_gene: TRBD2

CDR3nt: TGTGCCAGCGCCACGGTTTTGGGGGCCCTCGGGTTCGGCCAGCCCCAGCATTTT
CDR3aa: CASATVLGALGFGQPQHF
v_gene: TRBV3-1/TRBV3-2
j_gene: TRBJ1-5
abundance: NA
d_gene: NA

CDR3nt: TGTGCCAGCAGTTTAGGAAGCGGGTATCCCTACGAGCAGTACTTC
CDR3aa: CASSLGSGYPYEQYF
v_gene: TRBV6-2/TRBV6-3
j_gene: TRBJ2-7
abundance: NA
d_gene: NA

CDR3nt: TGTGCCAGCAGCCTGCTAGCGGGGAATACCTACGAGCAGTACTTC
CDR3aa: CASSLLAGNTYEQYF
v_gene: TRBV6-5
j_gene: TRBJ2-7
abundance: NA
d_gene: TRBD2

CDR3nt: TGTGCCAGCAGACCCAGCGGACTAAATGAGCAGTTCTTC
CDR3aa: CASRPSGLNEQFF
v_gene: TRBV7-9
j_gene: TRBJ2-1
abundance: once
d_gene: NA

CDR3nt: TGTGCCAGTAGTCCCCAGAACACAGATACGCAGTATTTT
CDR3aa: CASSPQNTDTQYF
v_gene: TRBV19
j_gene: TRBJ2-3
abundance: NA
d_gene: NA

CDR3nt: TGCAGCGTTGAGCGACAGGGGCCTGAAGCTTTCTTT
CDR3aa: CSVERQGPEAFF
v_gene: TRBV29-1
j_gene: TRBJ1-1
abundance: NA
d_gene: TRBD1

CDR3nt: TGCGCCAGCAGCTGGGGGGCGGCTAGCGGGCTCTACGAGCAGTACTTC
CDR3aa: CASSWGAASGLYEQYF
v_gene: TRBV5-1
j_gene: TRBJ2-7
abundance: once
d_gene: TRBD2

CDR3nt: TGTGCCAGCAGTTTTATTTCGGGACTAGGCCCTGATACTAGCACAGATACGCAGTATTTT
CDR3aa: CASSFISGLGPDTSTDTQYF
v_gene: TRBV27
j_gene: TRBJ2-3
abundance: NA
d_gene: TRBD2

CDR3nt: TGCAGCGTTGGCCCTCGACTAGCTCAAGACAATGAGCAGTTCTTC
CDR3aa: CSVGPRLAQDNEQFF
v_gene: TRBV29-1
j_gene: TRBJ2-1
abundance: NA
d_gene: TRBD2

CDR3nt: TGTGCCAGCAGCTCCGGGACTAGCGGAATAACTATAAAAAGCTCCTACAATGAGCAGTTCTTC
CDR3aa: CASSSGTSGITIKSSYNEQFF
v_gene: TRBV6-2/TRBV6-3
j_gene: TRBJ2-1
abundance: NA
d_gene: TRBD2

CDR3nt: TGCGCCAGCAGCTTGGGGGCGCCGGGGGAGACCCAGTACTTC
CDR3aa: CASSLGAPGETQYF
v_gene: TRBV5-1
j_gene: TRBJ2-5
abundance: NA
d_gene: NA

CDR3nt: TGTGCCACCAGCCCCGGACGTCGCGGGGTCACTAATGAAAAACTGTTTTTT
CDR3aa: CATSPGRRGVTNEKLFF
v_gene: TRBV24-1
j_gene: TRBJ1-4
abundance: NA
d_gene: NA

CDR3nt: TGTGCCAGCAGTTACGCGACGGAGGGGTCCTACAATGAGCAGTTCTTC
CDR3aa: CASSYATEGSYNEQFF
v_gene: TRBV6-5
j_gene: TRBJ2-1
abundance: NA
d_gene: NA

CDR3nt: TGCGCCACCGGGACAGGGCTTCCTGGGGCCAACGTCCTGACTTTC
CDR3aa: CATGTGLPGANVLTF
v_gene: TRBV5-1
j_gene: TRBJ2-6
abundance: NA
d_gene: TRBD1

CDR3nt: TGTGCCACCAGCAGAGAACTAGCGGCCTACTACGAGCAGTACTTC
CDR3aa: CATSRELAAYYEQYF
v_gene: TRBV15
j_gene: TRBJ2-7
abundance: NA
d_gene: TRBD2

CDR3nt: TGTGCCAGCAGCGTAGATAGTGGCGGGACGACCCACACCGGGGAGCTGTTTTTT
CDR3aa: CASSVDSGGTTHTGELFF
v_gene: TRBV9
j_gene: TRBJ2-2
abundance: NA
d_gene: NA

CDR3nt: TGTGCCAGCCCGGGGAGAATAATCGCAGATACGCAGTATTTT
CDR3aa: CASPGRIIADTQYF
v_gene: TRBV21-1
j_gene: TRBJ2-3
abundance: NA
d_gene: NA

CDR3nt: TGTGCCACCAGTGATTTGCGGGACAGGGTCCATGGCCCAGATACGCAGTATTTT
CDR3aa: CATSDLRDRVHGPDTQYF
v_gene: TRBV24-1
j_gene: TRBJ2-3
abundance: NA
d_gene: TRBD1

CDR3nt: TGCGCCAGCAGCATTGGACAGCAAGAGACCCAGTACTTC
CDR3aa: CASSIGQQETQYF
v_gene: TRBV5-1
j_gene: TRBJ2-5
abundance: NA
d_gene: NA

CDR3nt: TGTGCCAGTAGTGCCCCACGGACTAGCGGGAGGGCCCGGGGGAATGAGCAGTTCTTC
CDR3aa: CASSAPRTSGRARGNEQFF
v_gene: TRBV19
j_gene: TRBJ2-1
abundance: NA
d_gene: TRBD2

CDR3nt: TGTGCCAGCAGCTTAGCGCCCAGCGGAGTCAAGTATTTT
CDR3aa: CASSLAPSGVKYF
v_gene: TRBV7-2
j_gene: TRBJ2-3
abundance: NA
d_gene: NA

CDR3nt: TGTGCCTGGAACTTAGCTACCACGCAGTATTTT
CDR3aa: CAWNLATTQYF
v_gene: TRBV30
j_gene: TRBJ2-3
abundance: NA
d_gene: NA

CDR3nt: TGTGCCAGCAATCACGGGACTAGCGGGAGAGAGTTGATGGGTGAGCAGTTCTTC
CDR3aa: CASNHGTSGRELMGEQFF
v_gene: TRBV7-9
j_gene: TRBJ2-1
abundance: NA
d_gene: TRBD2

CDR3nt: TGTGCCAGCAGTGAAGCCGGAGGGGCCCAGTACTTC
CDR3aa: CASSEAGGAQYF
v_gene: TRBV2
j_gene: TRBJ2-5
abundance: NA
d_gene: NA

CDR3nt: TGCAGCGTTAACAGGGGGCTGAACACTGAAGCTTTCTTT
CDR3aa: CSVNRGLNTEAFF
v_gene: TRBV29-1
j_gene: TRBJ1-1
abundance: NA
d_gene: TRBD1

CDR3nt: TGTGCCAGCAGCCAAGCTGGGCTGGCGGGAGGCTCTGGGGCCAACGTCCTGACTTTC
CDR3aa: CASSQAGLAGGSGANVLTF
v_gene: TRBV4-2
j_gene: TRBJ2-6
abundance: NA
d_gene: TRBD2

CDR3nt: TGTGCCAGCAGACCACAGGGGCGCAATCAGCCCCAGCATTTT
CDR3aa: CASRPQGRNQPQHF
v_gene: TRBV6-5
j_gene: TRBJ1-5
abundance: NA
d_gene: TRBD1

CDR3nt: TGTGCCACCAGTGAACGGACAGGGTTTTACAATGAGCAGTTCTTC
CDR3aa: CATSERTGFYNEQFF
v_gene: TRBV24-1
j_gene: TRBJ2-1
abundance: NA
d_gene: TRBD1

CDR3nt: TGCGCCAGCAGCCAACATGACACGATCTCCTACAATGAGCAGTTCTTC
CDR3aa: CASSQHDTISYNEQFF
v_gene: TRBV4-1
j_gene: TRBJ2-1
abundance: NA
d_gene: NA

CDR3nt: TGCGCCAGCAGCCAAGACGGGTGGACACGGCAGTACTTC
CDR3aa: CASSQDGWTRQYF
v_gene: TRBV4-3
j_gene: TRBJ2-7
abundance: NA
d_gene: NA

CDR3nt: TGTGCCAGCAGGCGACTGAACACCGGGGAGCTGTTTTTT
CDR3aa: CASRRLNTGELFF
v_gene: TRBV11-2
j_gene: TRBJ2-2
abundance: once
d_gene: NA

CDR3nt: TGTGCCAGTAGTATAGGGACAGTCTATGGCTACACCTTC
CDR3aa: CASSIGTVYGYTF
v_gene: TRBV19
j_gene: TRBJ1-2
abundance: NA
d_gene: NA

CDR3nt: TGTGCCAGCTCACTTAGTAGGACTAAAATGAACACTGAAGCTTTCTTT
CDR3aa: CASSLSRTKMNTEAFF
v_gene: TRBV18
j_gene: TRBJ1-1
abundance: NA
d_gene: NA

CDR3nt: TGTGCCAGCAGACCGATCGCGGGGAACACCATATATTTT
CDR3aa: CASRPIAGNTIYF
v_gene: TRBV7-2
j_gene: TRBJ1-3
abundance: NA
d_gene: NA

CDR3nt: TGTGCCAGCAGTGGGACAGGGCCCATATATTTT
CDR3aa: CASSGTGPIYF
v_gene: TRBV2
j_gene: TRBJ1-3
abundance: NA
d_gene: TRBD1

CDR3nt: TGTGCCAGTAATTATCCTGGTCGGGGCTACAATGAGCAGTTCTTC
CDR3aa: CASNYPGRGYNEQFF
v_gene: TRBV19
j_gene: TRBJ2-1
abundance: NA
d_gene: NA

CDR3nt: TGTGCCAGCAGGATGGGGCGAGGCTATGGCTACACCTTC
CDR3aa: CASRMGRGYGYTF
v_gene: TRBV12-3/TRBV12-4
j_gene: TRBJ1-2
abundance: NA
d_gene: NA

CDR3nt: TGTGCCAGCAGTTACGTTACAGGGGCTAATGAAAAACTGTTTTTT
CDR3aa: CASSYVTGANEKLFF
v_gene: TRBV6-5
j_gene: TRBJ1-4
abundance: NA
d_gene: TRBD1

CDR3nt: TGTGCCACCAGCAGAGATCCCCTAGCGGGAGGGGGGGGATACCAAGAGACCCAGTACTTC
CDR3aa: CATSRDPLAGGGGYQETQYF
v_gene: TRBV15
j_gene: TRBJ2-5
abundance: NA
d_gene: TRBD2

CDR3nt: TGTGCCACCCAATCCACAGGGTTCGCGGATCAGCCCCAGCATTTT
CDR3aa: CATQSTGFADQPQHF
v_gene: TRBV6-5
j_gene: TRBJ1-5
abundance: NA
d_gene: NA

CDR3nt: TGTGCCAGCAGCTTGGCTGGGACAGCTCCCTACGAGCAGTACTTC
CDR3aa: CASSLAGTAPYEQYF
v_gene: TRBV5-5
j_gene: TRBJ2-7
abundance: NA
d_gene: TRBD1

CDR3nt: TGTGCCAGCAGCTTAGGACAGCCTAATTCACCCCTCCACTTT
CDR3aa: CASSLGQPNSPLHF
v_gene: TRBV7-9
j_gene: TRBJ1-6
abundance: NA
d_gene: NA

CDR3nt: TGCAGTGCTAGTACTAGCGGAAGCTCCTACAATGAGCAGTTCTTC
CDR3aa: CSASTSGSSYNEQFF
v_gene: TRBV20-1
j_gene: TRBJ2-1
abundance: NA
d_gene: TRBD2

CDR3nt: TGCGCCAGCAGTCCGGGGGGCACTGAAGCTTTCTTT
CDR3aa: CASSPGGTEAFF
v_gene: TRBV5-1
j_gene: TRBJ1-1
abundance: NA
d_gene: NA

CDR3nt: TGTGCCAGCAGCGCCGACAGGGATCCCTACGAGCAGTACTTC
CDR3aa: CASSADRDPYEQYF
v_gene: TRBV5-8
j_gene: TRBJ2-7
abundance: few
d_gene: TRBD1

CDR3nt: TGTGCCAGTAGTATTCGTAACCTAGCGGGAATTCGGAGTAACAATGAGCAGTTCTTC
CDR3aa: CASSIRNLAGIRSNNEQFF
v_gene: TRBV19
j_gene: TRBJ2-1
abundance: NA
d_gene: TRBD2

CDR3nt: TGTGCCAGTAGTTTGGGACTAGCGAGACGCACAGATACGCAGTATTTT
CDR3aa: CASSLGLARRTDTQYF
v_gene: TRBV19
j_gene: TRBJ2-3
abundance: NA
d_gene: TRBD2

CDR3nt: TGTGCCAGCAGCTTGGGGGACAAGTCGATTTCACCCCTCCACTTT
CDR3aa: CASSLGDKSISPLHF
v_gene: TRBV7-8
j_gene: TRBJ1-6
abundance: NA
d_gene: NA

CDR3nt: TGCAGCGTTGAAGACCCAGACAGGGCGGGAAACACCATATATTTT
CDR3aa: CSVEDPDRAGNTIYF
v_gene: TRBV29-1
j_gene: TRBJ1-3
abundance: NA
d_gene: TRBD1

CDR3nt: TGTGCCAGCAGCCAAGCCACACTTCGACTAGCGGGTCAAGAGACCCAGTACTTC
CDR3aa: CASSQATLRLAGQETQYF
v_gene: TRBV3-1/TRBV3-2
j_gene: TRBJ2-5
abundance: few
d_gene: TRBD2

CDR3nt: TGTGCCAGCAGCTTATTCCCGACTACCTACAATGAGCAGTTCTTC
CDR3aa: CASSLFPTTYNEQFF
v_gene: TRBV7-3
j_gene: TRBJ2-1
abundance: NA
d_gene: NA

CDR3nt: TGTGCCAGCAGTTTGCAACTAGCGGGATACCACGAGCAGTACTTC
CDR3aa: CASSLQLAGYHEQYF
v_gene: TRBV27
j_gene: TRBJ2-7
abundance: NA
d_gene: TRBD2

CDR3nt: TGTGCCAGCAGCGTGGAAAGACAAACGAGCTCCTACGAGCAGTACTTC
CDR3aa: CASSVERQTSSYEQYF
v_gene: TRBV9
j_gene: TRBJ2-7
abundance: NA
d_gene: NA

CDR3nt: TGTGCCAGCAGCTTAGAGGACAGGGTCTCAGCTTTCTTT
CDR3aa: CASSLEDRVSAFF
v_gene: TRBV7-2
j_gene: TRBJ1-1
abundance: NA
d_gene: TRBD1

CDR3nt: TGTGCCAGCAGTTTATCGAACAGGGGGAACACTGAAGCTTTCTTT
CDR3aa: CASSLSNRGNTEAFF
v_gene: TRBV27
j_gene: TRBJ1-1
abundance: once
d_gene: TRBD1